This T cell receptor (beta chain) was found in a study of CD8 T cell repertoires and HIV-1 epitope variants. Study-wide background: Twenty-five autologous and known Gag and Nef epitope variant peptides each stimulated T cells separately. The baseline condition was 1M T cells left uncultured. T cells were cultured for roughly ten days with cytokines added on days 3 and 7. Points from the study as a whole: Only beta chains were identified, marking proliferation to antigen, not function.

Worth noting for this clone: What it binds is unknown.

The assay was immunoSEQ multiplex PCR, and TCRdb's table has in-frame clones only and misses some. The repertoire has under 7,000 clones, about three fifths of them found once; the top ten carry approximately 40%. Sequencing was carried out using cultured CD8+ T cells derived from PBMCs. The receptor comes from a male donor with HIV.

The chain's CDR3 is CATKAPGNEQFF. The DNA for the CDR3 is TGTGCCACCAAGGCCCCGGGCAATGAGCAGTTCTTC. The chain joins TRBV6-4 to TRBJ2-1; no clear D gene. Germline V gene sequence: CDR1 MRHNA, CDR2 SNTAGT. The V end lost 10 bases, the J end lost 6 bases, and 13 bases lay between the germline ends. The CDR3 totals 12 residues.